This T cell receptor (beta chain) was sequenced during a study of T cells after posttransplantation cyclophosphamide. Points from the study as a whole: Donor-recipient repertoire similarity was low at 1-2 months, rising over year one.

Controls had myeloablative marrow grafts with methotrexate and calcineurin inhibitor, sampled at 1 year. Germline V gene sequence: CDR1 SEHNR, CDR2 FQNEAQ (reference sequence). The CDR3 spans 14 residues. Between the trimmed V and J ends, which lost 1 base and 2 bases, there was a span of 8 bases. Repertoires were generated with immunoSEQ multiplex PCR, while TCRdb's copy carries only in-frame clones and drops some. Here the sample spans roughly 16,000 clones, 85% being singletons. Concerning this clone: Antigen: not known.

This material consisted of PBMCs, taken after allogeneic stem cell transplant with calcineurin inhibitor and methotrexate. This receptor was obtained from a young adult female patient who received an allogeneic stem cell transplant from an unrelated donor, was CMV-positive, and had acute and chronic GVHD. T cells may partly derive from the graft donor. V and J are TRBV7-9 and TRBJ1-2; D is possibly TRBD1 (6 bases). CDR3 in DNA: TGTGCCAGCAGCTTAGACAGGGTGAACTATGGCTACACCTTC. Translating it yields CASSLDRVNYGYTF.